These T cell receptor beta chains were read from a single sample in a study of blood T cell repertoires in COVID-19. Here immunoSEQ multiplex PCR was the method, and the copy in TCRdb shows in-frame clones only, minus some. In the table there are under 300,000 clones, 70% to 85% of which are singletons. The sequencing input was peripheral blood. The receptor set was obtained from a woman aged 40-49 years with active or convalescent COVID-19. CDR3s include the opening cysteine and the closing phenylalanine or tryptophan. Fields, in order: V gene, J gene, D gene, clone size, CDR3 protein, CDR3 DNA. D genes are given only for firm matches. Clone size, where shown, is once, few, many, or a class for clones that have expanded.

TRBV10-3,TRBJ1-3,.,.,CAIAGNGNTIYF,TGTGCCATCGCGGGTAATGGAAACACCATATATTTT
TRBV11-2,TRBJ2-2,.,.,CASSLGPPRQGNTGELFF,TGTGCCAGCAGCTTAGGCCCCCCAAGGCAGGGGAACACCGGGGAGCTGTTTTTT
TRBV11-2,TRBJ2-3,TRBD1,once,CASSLVSGQGVTDTQYF,TGTGCCAGCAGCTTAGTTTCCGGACAGGGGGTCACAGATACGCAGTATTTT
TRBV30,TRBJ2-2,TRBD1,.,CACNRGQGSAGELFF,TGTGCCTGTAACCGGGGACAGGGGTCTGCCGGGGAGCTGTTTTTT
TRBV19,TRBJ2-1,.,once,CASSIGLISYNEQFF,TGTGCCAGTAGTATCGGGTTGATCTCCTACAATGAGCAGTTCTTC
TRBV5-1,TRBJ2-7,TRBD2,once,CASSLGAGAWYEQYF,TGCGCCAGCAGCCTAGGAGCGGGGGCGTGGTACGAGCAGTACTTC
TRBV6-5,TRBJ1-2,.,.,CASILEGWRDYGYTF,TGTGCCAGCATTCTAGAGGGGTGGAGGGACTATGGCTACACCTTC
TRBV7-9,TRBJ1-2,TRBD1,.,CASSLGGQGNLNYGYTF,TGTGCCAGCAGCTTAGGGGGACAGGGGAACCTAAACTATGGCTACACCTTC
TRBV7-9,TRBJ2-3,.,.,CASSSRWTSTDTQYF,TGTGCCAGCAGCTCCCGTTGGACTAGCACAGATACGCAGTATTTT
TRBV3-1/TRBV3-2,TRBJ1-1,.,.,CASSQDLPAANTEAFF,TGTGCCAGCAGCCAAGATCTCCCCGCGGCTAACACTGAAGCTTTCTTT
TRBV9,TRBJ2-5,TRBD1,.,CASSSDGTVQETQYF,TGTGCCAGCAGCTCAGACGGGACAGTTCAAGAGACCCAGTACTTC
TRBV10-3,TRBJ1-1,.,.,CAISENVGGLVNTEAFF,TGTGCCATCAGTGAGAATGTCGGGGGGTTAGTGAACACTGAAGCTTTCTTT
TRBV19,TRBJ2-1,TRBD2,.,CASIGTSGGAGIPNEQFF,TGTGCCAGTATTGGGACTAGCGGGGGGGCCGGTATCCCTAATGAGCAGTTCTTC